This is a list of T cell receptor beta chains from one sample in a study of blood T cell repertoires in COVID-19. Sequencing used immunoSEQ multiplex PCR; TCRdb keeps in-frame clones, though not all of them. The sample lists more than 85,000 clones; 80% were seen once. Sequenced: peripheral blood. Receptors were obtained from a human donor in a cohort sampled during active or convalescent COVID-19. The CDR3 runs from the conserved cysteine through the conserved F or W. Fields, in order: clone size, J gene, V gene, D gene, CDR3 DNA, CDR3 protein. The D gene is left open where the match is weak. Only some rows state a clone size, as once, few, many or a class for expanded clones.

clone_size: NA
j_call: TRBJ2-7
v_call: TRBV27
d_call: TRBD2
cdr3_nt: TGTGCCAGCAGTTCAGCCCAAGTTCTAGCGGGAGGTGCCTACGAGCAGTACTTC
cdr3_aa: CASSSAQVLAGGAYEQYF

clone_size: NA
j_call: TRBJ2-3
v_call: TRBV11-2
d_call: TRBD2
cdr3_nt: TGTGCCAGCAGCTTATCCCGACTAGCGAGCACAGATACGCAGTATTTT
cdr3_aa: CASSLSRLASTDTQYF

clone_size: NA
j_call: TRBJ1-4
v_call: TRBV9
d_call: TRBD1
cdr3_nt: TGTGCCAGCAGCGTCACGACAGGGACTAATGAAAAACTGTTTTTT
cdr3_aa: CASSVTTGTNEKLFF

clone_size: few
j_call: TRBJ2-2
v_call: TRBV19
d_call: NA
cdr3_nt: TGTGCCAGTAGCGGCCTACAGGGCACCGGGGAGCTGTTTTTT
cdr3_aa: CASSGLQGTGELFF

clone_size: NA
j_call: TRBJ2-3
v_call: TRBV12-3/TRBV12-4
d_call: NA
cdr3_nt: TGTGCCAGCAGTTTAGCTCACACAGATACGCAGTATTTT
cdr3_aa: CASSLAHTDTQYF

clone_size: NA
j_call: TRBJ2-3
v_call: TRBV24-1
d_call: NA
cdr3_nt: TGTGCCACCGGGAGAAGCGGAGTGAGCACAGATACGCAGTATTTT
cdr3_aa: CATGRSGVSTDTQYF

clone_size: NA
j_call: TRBJ1-3
v_call: TRBV6-6
d_call: NA
cdr3_nt: TGTGCCAGCACCCATACAAATTCTGGAAACACCATATATTTT
cdr3_aa: CASTHTNSGNTIYF

clone_size: NA
j_call: TRBJ2-7
v_call: TRBV9
d_call: TRBD2
cdr3_nt: TGTGCCAGCTCGGGTGGCGGGAGTAAGGTCGAGCAGTACTTC
cdr3_aa: CASSGGGSKVEQYF

clone_size: once
j_call: TRBJ2-2
v_call: TRBV9
d_call: TRBD2
cdr3_nt: TGTGCCAGCAGCTTCCGGGGAGGGGAGACCGGGGAGCTGTTTTTT
cdr3_aa: CASSFRGGETGELFF

clone_size: NA
j_call: TRBJ2-7
v_call: TRBV29-1
d_call: NA
cdr3_nt: TGCAGCGTCGGAAAAACAGGGTCGGCCTACGAGCAGTACTTC
cdr3_aa: CSVGKTGSAYEQYF